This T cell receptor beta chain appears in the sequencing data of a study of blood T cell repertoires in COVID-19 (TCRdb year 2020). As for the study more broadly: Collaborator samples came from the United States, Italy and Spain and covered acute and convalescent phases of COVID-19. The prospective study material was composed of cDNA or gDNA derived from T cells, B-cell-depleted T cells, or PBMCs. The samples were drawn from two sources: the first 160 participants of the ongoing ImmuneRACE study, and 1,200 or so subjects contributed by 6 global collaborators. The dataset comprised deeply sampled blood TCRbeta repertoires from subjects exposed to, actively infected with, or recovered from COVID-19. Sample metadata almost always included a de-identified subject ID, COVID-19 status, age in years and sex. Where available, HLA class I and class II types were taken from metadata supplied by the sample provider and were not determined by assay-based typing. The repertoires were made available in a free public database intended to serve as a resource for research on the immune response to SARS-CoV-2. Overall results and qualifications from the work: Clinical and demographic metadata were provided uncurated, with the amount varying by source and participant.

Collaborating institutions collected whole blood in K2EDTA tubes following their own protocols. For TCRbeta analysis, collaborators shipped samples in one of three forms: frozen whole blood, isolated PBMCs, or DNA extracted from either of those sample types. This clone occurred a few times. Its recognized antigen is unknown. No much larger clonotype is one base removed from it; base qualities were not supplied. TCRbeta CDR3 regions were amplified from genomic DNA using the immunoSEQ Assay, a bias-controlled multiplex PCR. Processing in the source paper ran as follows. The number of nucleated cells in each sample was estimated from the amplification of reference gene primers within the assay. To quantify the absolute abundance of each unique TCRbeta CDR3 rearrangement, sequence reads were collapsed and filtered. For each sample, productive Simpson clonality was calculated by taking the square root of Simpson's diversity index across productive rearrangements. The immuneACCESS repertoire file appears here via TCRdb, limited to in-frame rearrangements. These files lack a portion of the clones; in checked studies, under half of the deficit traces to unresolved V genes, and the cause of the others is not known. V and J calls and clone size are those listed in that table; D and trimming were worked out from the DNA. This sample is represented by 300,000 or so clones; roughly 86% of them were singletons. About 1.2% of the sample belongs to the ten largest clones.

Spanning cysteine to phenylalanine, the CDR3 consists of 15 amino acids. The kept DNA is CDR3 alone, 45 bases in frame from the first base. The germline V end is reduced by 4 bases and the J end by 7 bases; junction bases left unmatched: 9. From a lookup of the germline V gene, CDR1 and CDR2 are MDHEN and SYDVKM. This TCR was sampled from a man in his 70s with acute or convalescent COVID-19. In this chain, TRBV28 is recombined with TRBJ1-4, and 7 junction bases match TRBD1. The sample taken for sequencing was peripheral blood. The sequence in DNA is TGTGCCAGCAGTTCTGAACGACAGGGTGGTGAAAAACTGTTTTTT. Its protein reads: CASSSERQGGEKLFF.